The 5 T cell receptor beta chains below were found in one sample sequenced in a study of T cell responses to AZD1222 COVID-19 vaccine. Using immunoSEQ multiplex PCR, the repertoire was profiled, and TCRdb retains in-frame clones only, with some absent. The sample records tens of thousands of clones, approximately 84% being singletons. This specimen was peripheral blood, taken on day 0 of AZD1222 vaccination. The receptors derive from an adult in good health.

The chain uses TRBV30 and TRBJ1-1; a possible D gene is TRBD1 (6 bases). The CDR3 is 14 residues long. Trimming took 5 bases from V and 0 from J, leaving 13 bases between them. CDR1 GTSNPN and CDR2 SVGIG come from the germline V gene (reference sequence). The CDR3 DNA follows: TGTGCCTGGGGGGAGGACAGATTGAACACTGAAGCTTTCTTT. Protein product: CAWGEDRLNTEAFF.

The chain joins TRBV10-3 to TRBJ2-4; 7 nucleotides line up with TRBD2. V was clipped by 4 bases and J by 0 bases; unmatched bases: 6. Germline CDR1 is ENHRY and CDR2 is SYGVKD. The CDR3 is made up of 16 amino acids. The CDR3, as DNA: TGTGCCATCAGTGCGGGGGAGGGCGCAGCCAAAAACATTCAGTACTTC. Its protein is CAISAGEGAAKNIQYF.

The V call is TRBV2, the J call TRBJ1-5, with TRBD1 identical over 8 bases. The length of the CDR3 is 16 residues. Germline V CDR1 and CDR2: SNHLY, FYNNEI. With V trimmed by 2 bases and J by 3 bases, 6 bases remained unmatched. CDR3 bases: TGTGCCAGCAGTGAAAGAGGCAGGGGGCTCAATCAGCCCCAGCATTTT. Translated, it gives CASSERGRGLNQPQHF.

The chain has TRBV19 and TRBJ2-7, with D possibly being TRBD2 (6 bases). Germline loops: CDR1 LNHDA, CDR2 SQIVND (reference sequence). The CDR3 length is 14 residues. V dropped 2 bases and J dropped 0 bases, with 8 bases sitting between them. CDR3 sequence (DNA): TGTGCCAGTAGTATACGGGAGAGCTCCTACGAGCAGTACTTC. This gives the protein CASSIRESSYEQYF.

The chain has TRBV5-1 and TRBJ1-2; 11 bases are a match to TRBD1. Germline-derived CDR1 and CDR2 are SGHRS and YFSETQ. CDR3 length: 14 residues. V lost 4 bases and J lost 6; bases outside the gene matches: 5. Here the CDR3 reads CASSIGQGANGYTF. Here the CDR3 DNA reads TGCGCCAGCAGCATTGGACAGGGGGCAAATGGCTACACCTTC.